The 21 T cell receptor beta chains reported below all come from one sample, sequenced in a study of shared clonotypes between healthy human individuals. Only in-frame clones appear in the TCRdb table, and some are missing; sequencing was by immunoSEQ multiplex PCR. The data show some 2,100,000 clones, roughly 95% seen once. The sequencing input was naive CD4+ T cells sorted from blood. The subset: CD45RA+ positively selected. These receptors originate from a man between 18 and 35 years old in good health.

The chain employs TRBV7-6 and TRBJ2-3; D perhaps matches TRBD2 (6 bases). The CDR3 totals 12 residues. Germline CDR1 is SGHVS and CDR2 is FNYEAQ. Trimming removed 5 bases at V and 5 bases at J, with 8 bases between. The CDR3 coding sequence is TGTGCCAGCAGCGAGACTAGAGATACGCAGTATTTT. Its protein product is CASSETRDTQYF.

The chain carries TRBV2 and TRBJ2-7, with D possibly being TRBD2 (5 bases). The CDR3 consists of 12 residues. Trimming cost V 6 bases and J 3 bases, with 9 bases left between them. Germline loops: CDR1 SNHLY, CDR2 FYNNEI. In DNA, the CDR3 is TGTGCCAGCAGCGGACTCAACTACGAGCAGTACTTC. It codes for CASSGLNYEQYF.

The chain links TRBV2 to TRBJ2-1; perhaps TRBD2 as D (5 bases). This CDR3 is 15 amino acids long. Germline V gives CDR1 SNHLY, CDR2 FYNNEI. V was trimmed by 5 bases and J by 0 bases, leaving 11 bases between them. The CDR3 region has the DNA TGTGCCAGCAGTAATAGCGCGAGCTCCTACAATGAGCAGTTCTTC. It translates to CASSNSASSYNEQFF.

The chain is built from TRBV6-7 and TRBJ2-7; D unresolved. TRBV6-7 is given ORF status, its function remaining uncertain. Trimming stripped 2 bases from V and 7 bases from J, with 9 bases between. This CDR3 is built from 12 residues. CDR3 DNA: TGTGCCAGCAGTTACCTCCAGAAAGAGCAGTACTTC. It specifies CASSYLQKEQYF.

The chain carries TRBV6-5 and TRBJ2-7; TRBD1 agrees at 9 bases. The germline V gene encodes CDR1 MNHEY and CDR2 SVGAGI. CDR3 length equals 14 residues. V shed 5 bases, J shed 4 bases, and the junction held 6 bases outside the gene matches. CDR3 bases: TGTGCCAGCAGTATAAACAGGGGGCTTTACGAGCAGTACTTC. Translated: CASSINRGLYEQYF.

In regard to this clone: Other DNA sequences in the same sample also yield this CDR3. The V call is TRBV30, the J call TRBJ1-2; D uncertain. V was shortened by 2 bases and J by 1 base, with 5 bases between the two germline ends. CDR1 and CDR2 from the germline V gene are GTSNPN and SVGIG (reference sequence). CDR3 length: 12 amino acids. The CDR3 DNA is TGTGCCTGGAGTCGCGGTAACTATGGCTACACCTTC. The encoded protein is CAWSRGNYGYTF.

This clone was counted once. This chain joins TRBV10-3 and TRBJ2-7, with D perhaps TRBD1 (6 bases). V lost 11 bases to trimming and J lost 0 bases, with 11 bases between them. This CDR3 is 12 amino acids long. Germline CDR1 is ENHRY and CDR2 is SYGVKD. In nucleotides, the CDR3 is TGTGCCGTCCGACAGGACTCCTACGAGCAGTACTTC. Translating gives CAVRQDSYEQYF.

This clone was observed a single time. This chain links TRBV9 with TRBJ2-3; 11 bases map to TRBD2. Trimming removed 3 bases from V and 2 bases from J; junction bases left unmatched: 2. The germline V gene has CDR1 SGDLS and CDR2 YYNGEE. This CDR3 has 15 amino acids. DNA of the CDR3: TGTGCCAGCAGCGGACTAGCGGGGTTCACAGATACGCAGTATTTT. This translates into CASSGLAGFTDTQYF.

The V call is TRBV27, the J call TRBJ1-2; D is uncertain. The CDR3 length is 14 residues. V was pared by 5 bases and J by 11 bases, with 21 bases between. The germline V gene encodes CDR1 MNHEY and CDR2 SMNVEV (reference sequence). The CDR3 nucleotides are TGTGCCAGCAGTCCAACCGCGTCGGCCGTCTGGTACACCTTC. It specifies CASSPTASAVWYTF.

This chain connects TRBV5-6 to TRBJ1-4, with D maybe TRBD1 (5 bases). There are 16 residues in the CDR3. V dropped 1 base and J dropped 9 bases, with 19 bases sitting between them. Germline values: CDR1 SGHDT, CDR2 YYEEEE. CDR3 in amino acids: CASSLRSGTNAQKLFF. The CDR3 nucleotides are TGTGCCAGCAGCTTGCGGTCCGGGACGAACGCTCAAAAACTGTTTTTT.

CDR3: CASSQVKGSSEQYF. CDR3 coding DNA: TGTGCCAGCAGCCAAGTCAAGGGCAGCTCCGAGCAGTACTTC. The rearrangement joins TRBV14 to TRBJ2-7, with no clear D. Germline V CDR1 and CDR2: SGHDN, FVKESK. The CDR3 consists of 14 residues. The V gene lost 1 base and the J gene lost 6 bases, with 13 bases spanning the gap.

The chain joins TRBV11-2 to TRBJ2-7, with D perhaps TRBD2 (6 bases). The V end lost 4 bases, the J end lost 4 bases, and 14 bases lay between the germline ends. Germline V gene lookup returns CDR1 SGHAT and CDR2 FQNNGV. The CDR3 length is 14 residues. In nucleotides, the CDR3 is TGTGCCAGCAGCTCCTTGACTAGTCGGTACGAGCAGTACTTC. This sequence encodes CASSSLTSRYEQYF.

V is TRBV9 and J is TRBJ1-1; D might be TRBD1 (5 bases). There are 14 residues in the CDR3. With 0 bases removed from V and 5 bases from J, the gap between germline ends came to 11 bases. In germline, CDR1 is SGDLS, CDR2 YYNGEE. The CDR3 region is CASSVAGFETEAFF. CDR3 nucleotides: TGTGCCAGCAGCGTAGCAGGGTTCGAGACTGAAGCTTTCTTT.

Here the CDR3 DNA reads TGCGCCAGCAGCCAATGGGGCGGCGGCACAGATACGCAGTATTTT. As protein: CASSQWGGGTDTQYF. The chain has TRBV4-1 and TRBJ2-3, with TRBD1 as a possible D gene (5 bases). Germline V gene lookup returns CDR1 MGHRA and CDR2 YSYEKL. V was clipped by 2 bases and J by 1 base, with 10 bases between them. This CDR3 contains 15 residues.

CDR3 DNA sequence: TGTGCCTGGAGTCGATATAATTCACCCCTCCACTTT. It yields the protein CAWSRYNSPLHF. The chain recombines TRBV30 with TRBJ1-6; D is undetermined. The CDR3 is 12 residues long. Germline lookup yields CDR1 GTSNPN and CDR2 SVGIG (reference sequence). V gave up 2 bases and J gave up 4 bases, with 3 bases separating them.

V usage is TRBV6-6 and J usage is TRBJ2-7; 8 nucleotides line up with TRBD1. With 2 bases clipped from V and 6 bases from J, the junction kept 12 bases outside the gene matches. The germline gives CDR1 MNHNY, CDR2 SVGAGI (reference sequence). There are 16 residues in the CDR3. The CDR3 nucleotides read TGTGCCAGCAGTTACCCACAACCCCAGGGGGCTGGCGAGCAGTACTTC. Protein: CASSYPQPQGAGEQYF.

This chain uses TRBV9 with TRBJ2-1; 10 nucleotides line up with TRBD2. The CDR3 runs to 16 residues. The V gene end was trimmed by 3 bases and the J gene end by 1 base; junction bases not matched to a gene: 4. CDR1 is SGDLS and CDR2 is YYNGEE in the germline V gene. The CDR3 loop is CASSASGSRSYNEQFF. The CDR3 DNA is TGTGCCAGCAGCGCTAGCGGGAGTCGGTCCTACAATGAGCAGTTCTTC.

V gene TRBV28 combines with J gene TRBJ2-7; D is undetermined. V was shortened by 5 bases and J by 5 bases, with 13 bases between the two germline ends. The CDR3 length is 13 residues. The germline CDR1 and CDR2 sequences are MDHEN and SYDVKM. CDR3 sequence (DNA): TGTGCCAGCAGTGCGCGACTGCCACACGAGCAGTACTTC. It specifies CASSARLPHEQYF.

The CDR3 loop is CSVTERTIEAFF. CDR3 in DNA: TGCAGCGTCACCGAGAGGACCATAGAAGCTTTCTTT. The chain links TRBV29-1 to TRBJ1-1; D unclear. The CDR3 runs to 12 residues. Trimming removed 6 bases from V and 8 bases from J, with 16 bases in between. Germline CDR1 is SQVTM and CDR2 is ANQGSEA.

The chain is built from TRBV5-1 and TRBJ1-5; tentative D call: TRBD1 (6 bases). Per the germline V gene, CDR1 is SGHRS and CDR2 is YFSETQ. The V end was cut by 0 bases, the J end by 4 bases, with 8 bases between. This CDR3 is 14 amino acids long. The CDR3 region has the DNA TGCGCCAGCAGCTTGGACAGGGATAATCAGCCCCAGCATTTT. It specifies CASSLDRDNQPQHF.

The chain is built from TRBV25-1 and TRBJ2-3, with D perhaps given as TRBD1 or TRBD2 (6 bases each). The V end lost 4 bases, the J end lost 2 bases, and 13 bases lay between the germline ends. This CDR3 comprises 15 residues. The germline CDR1 and CDR2 sequences are MGHDK and SYGVNS. The CDR3, as DNA: TGTGCCAGCAGTGCACCGGGGGACAACACAGATACGCAGTATTTT. Residues: CASSAPGDNTDTQYF.